Following are 12 T cell receptor beta chains from one sample sequenced in a study of identical twins. TCRdb re-called the 5' RACE reads with MiXCR, one entry per CDR3 protein. The profile shows 350,000 to 600,000 distinct CDR3 sequences, approximately 15% of them singletons. These data were likewise used in another study, on yellow fever vaccine responses in identical twins.

Sequencing used CD4+ T cells sorted from blood. The receptors originated from a woman under 30 in good health.

V gene TRBV2 combines with J gene TRBJ2-5, with D possibly matching TRBD2 (5 bases). Germline loops: CDR1 SNHLY, CDR2 FYNNEI. V shed 7 bases and J shed 2 bases, with 17 bases lying between them. This CDR3 has 15 residues. CDR3 nucleotides: TGTGCCAGCAACATCAATGGGCGGGTACAAGAGACCCAGTACTTC. The encoded protein is CASNINGRVQETQYF. Based on the CDR3 plus reference TRBV2 and TRBJ2-5, the full variable domain is EPEVTQTPSHQVTQMGQEVILRCVPISNHLYFYWYRQILGQKVEFLVSFYNNEISEKSEIFDDQFSVERPDGSNFTLKIRSTKLEDSAMYFCASNINGRVQETQYFGPGTRLLVL.

The chain carries TRBV10-1 and TRBJ2-7; 7 nucleotides align to TRBD1. Germline values: CDR1 WNHNN, CDR2 SYGVQD (reference sequence). The CDR3 consists of 14 residues. With V trimmed by 6 bases and J by 0 bases, 5 bases remained unmatched. Here the CDR3 reads CASSQTGDSYEQYF. The CDR3 DNA follows: TGCGCCAGCAGCCAAACAGGGGACTCCTACGAGCAGTACTTC.

This chain connects TRBV28 to TRBJ2-1; either TRBD1 or TRBD2 may fit D (5 bases each). Germline loops: CDR1 MDHEN, CDR2 SYDVKM. V lost 1 base, J lost 7 bases, and 14 bases lay in between. The CDR3 has 15 amino acids. The CDR3 spells CASSLSGQGGNEQFF. The CDR3 DNA reads TGTGCCAGCAGTTTATCGGGGCAGGGTGGAAATGAGCAGTTCTTC.

V gene TRBV14 combines with J gene TRBJ2-7, with D maybe TRBD1 (6 bases). The V gene lost 0 bases and the J gene lost 6 bases, with 15 bases spanning the gap. The germline CDR1 and CDR2 sequences are SGHDN and FVKESK. The CDR3 extends over 15 amino acids. The CDR3 reads CASSQDTRLGGEQYF. In DNA form, the CDR3 reads TGTGCCAGCAGCCAAGATACAAGGTTAGGGGGCGAGCAGTACTTC.

In this sample, this clonotype turned up a few times. V gene TRBV29-1 combines with J gene TRBJ2-5; D is ambiguous. Deletions cut 4 bases from V and 5 bases from J, with 11 bases between. This CDR3 spans 12 amino acids. Germline V lookup: CDR1 SQVTM, CDR2 ANQGSEA. CDR3 nucleotide sequence: TGCAGCGTTGTTGTGGGTCCTGAGACCCAGTACTTC. It yields the protein CSVVVGPETQYF.

This chain links TRBV5-1 with TRBJ2-1; 7 bases fit TRBD2. This CDR3 is built from 14 residues. Per germline, CDR1 SGHRS and CDR2 YFSETQ. Germline trimming cut 0 bases from V and 7 bases from J; bases unmatched to any gene: 4. The CDR3 DNA sequence: TGCGCCAGCAGCTTGGGGGCGGGGGTTAATGAGCAGTTCTTC. Its translation: CASSLGAGVNEQFF.

This clonotype was counted between two and nine times. This chain uses TRBV5-1 with TRBJ2-5; D is possibly TRBD1 or TRBD2 (5 bases each). The CDR3 is made up of 15 amino acids. Germline CDR1 reads SGHRS; CDR2 reads YFSETQ. The V gene lost 4 bases and the J gene lost 4 bases, with 17 bases spanning the gap. Written as DNA, the CDR3 is TGCGCCAGCAGCCCGGCCCTGGGGACGGTAGAGACCCAGTACTTC. Translation gives CASSPALGTVETQYF.

This clonotype occurred a few times. The CDR3 nucleotides read TGTGCTAGTGGTCTCGGACAGCCCACAGATACGCAGTATTTT. Protein sequence: CASGLGQPTDTQYF. This rearrangement joins TRBV12-5 to TRBJ2-3, with a weak D call TRBD1 (6 bases). Germline CDR1 and CDR2: LGHNT and FRNRAP. The CDR3 length is 14 residues. V dropped 5 bases and J dropped 2 bases, with 11 bases sitting between them.

V gene TRBV6-2 or TRBV6-3 combines with J gene TRBJ2-1; 9 bases agree with TRBD2. The V gene's germline CDR1 is MNHEY and CDR2 SVGEGT. Trimming took 6 bases from V and 10 from J; bases not matched to a gene: 10. CDR3 size: 14 residues. The CDR3 is CASRTGLAGHEQFF. Here the CDR3 DNA reads TGTGCCAGCAGGACAGGGCTAGCGGGACACGAGCAGTTCTTC.

This clonotype was seen a handful of times. The J gene is TRBJ2-3, the V gene TRBV5-1; 9 positions match TRBD2. In germline, CDR1 is SGHRS, CDR2 YFSETQ. V trimming: 0 bases; J trimming: 4 bases; junction bases outside the gene matches: 6. There are 16 residues in the CDR3. DNA for the CDR3: TGCGCCAGCAGCTTGGGGGTTCTAGCGGGATCAGATACGCAGTATTTT. Protein product: CASSLGVLAGSDTQYF.

This clonotype was recorded at least ten times. V and J are TRBV27 and TRBJ1-6, with TRBD1 identical over 7 bases. V gave up 6 bases and J gave up 9 bases; unmatched junction bases: 8. The CDR3 totals 14 residues. CDR1 is MNHEY and CDR2 is SMNVEV in the germline V gene (reference sequence). The CDR3 loop is CASSQGQRGSPLHF. CDR3 in DNA: TGTGCCAGCAGCCAGGGACAGAGGGGTTCACCCCTCCACTTT.

Only a few counts were recorded for this clonotype. V usage is TRBV5-1 and J usage is TRBJ2-5, with D possibly matching TRBD1 (6 bases). The ends were cut back, 2 bases at V and 2 bases at J, with 10 bases in the middle. The CDR3 contains 14 residues. Germline V lookup: CDR1 SGHRS, CDR2 YFSETQ. Here the CDR3 reads CASSFGQIQETQYF. CDR3 nucleotides: TGCGCCAGCAGCTTCGGACAGATTCAAGAGACCCAGTACTTC.